The 20 T cell receptor beta chains presented below share a single source sample, sequenced in a study of blood T cell repertoires in COVID-19. Libraries were prepared by immunoSEQ multiplex PCR; TCRdb keeps only in-frame clonotypes and omits some of them. The table lists some 40,000 clones, about four fifths of them singletons. Sequencing was done on a sample of peripheral blood. The receptors shown here come from a human donor in a cohort sampled during active COVID-19.

This clone was seen more than once but under ten times. This chain joins TRBV10-1 and TRBJ2-7, with 10 bases identical to TRBD2. V lost 2 bases to trimming and J lost 9 bases; unmatched junction nucleotides: 4. Germline V gives CDR1 WNHNN, CDR2 SYGVQD (reference sequence). This CDR3 spans 13 amino acids. The CDR3 region is CASSETRTSGQYF. As DNA, the CDR3 is TGCGCCAGCAGTGAGACCCGGACTAGCGGGCAGTACTTC.

The gene calls are TRBV11-3 and TRBJ1-2; the match to TRBD1 covers 7 bases. Germline trimming cut 5 bases from V and 2 bases from J; bases unmatched to any gene: 5. The CDR3 spans 14 residues. From germline, CDR1 is SGHNT and CDR2 YENEEA. The CDR3: CASSRTGSNYGYTF. CDR3 DNA: TGTGCCAGCAGCAGGACAGGATCAAACTATGGCTACACCTTC.

CDR3 in amino acids: CATSRGGTDEKLFF. Written as DNA, the CDR3 is TGTGCCACCAGCAGAGGGGGCACGGATGAAAAACTGTTTTTT. The chain couples TRBV15 to TRBJ1-4; the D gene is possibly TRBD1 (5 bases). CDR1 is LNHNV, CDR2 YYDKDF, per germline (reference sequence). The V end lost 1 base, the J end lost 6 bases, and 9 bases lay between the germline ends. The CDR3 totals 14 residues.

J is TRBJ2-7 and V is TRBV6-5; TRBD1 matches 7 bases. Germline-derived CDR1 and CDR2 are MNHEY and SVGAGI. There are 16 residues in the CDR3. Losses at the gene ends were 2 bases for V and 4 bases for J; bases not matched to a gene: 11. Here the CDR3 reads CASSYVGAGGVYEQYF. Written as DNA, the CDR3 is TGTGCCAGCAGTTACGTCGGCGCAGGGGGTGTGTACGAGCAGTACTTC.

The chain recombines TRBV2 with TRBJ2-1, with TRBD1 identical over 7 bases. The CDR3 runs 15 residues. The J segment lost 1 base and the V segment lost 8 bases, leaving 8 bases of the junction unmatched. Germline V CDR1 and CDR2: SNHLY, FYNNEI. The CDR3 loop is CASLGGLSSYNEQFF. In DNA form, the CDR3 reads TGTGCCAGCCTAGGGGGCCTTAGTTCCTACAATGAGCAGTTCTTC. The full variable domain, rest sourced from reference TRBV2 and TRBJ2-1, is EPEVTQTPSHQVTQMGQEVILRCVPISNHLYFYWYRQILGQKVEFLVSFYNNEISEKSEIFDDQFSVERPDGSNFTLKIRSTKLEDSAMYFCASLGGLSSYNEQFFGPGTRLTVL.

The J gene is TRBJ2-1, the V gene TRBV5-4; 9 bases fit TRBD1. Germline lookup yields CDR1 SGHNT and CDR2 YYREEE (reference sequence). CDR3 length: 13 amino acids. V lost 2 bases and J lost 11; bases outside the gene matches: 5. CDR3 nucleotide sequence: TGTGCCAGCAGCTTTGGACAGGGGATGAAGCAGTTCTTC. Translation: CASSFGQGMKQFF.

The chain recombines TRBV15 with TRBJ2-7, with no clear D. The V end lost 1 base, the J end lost 5 bases, and 15 bases lay between the germline ends. The CDR3 has 15 amino acids. CDR1 and CDR2 from the germline V gene are LNHNV and YYDKDF (reference sequence). The CDR3, as DNA: TGTGCCACCAGCAGAGGGCGGCGAGGCGAGAACGAGCAGTACTTC. Translated: CATSRGRRGENEQYF.

The V call is TRBV11-2, the J call TRBJ2-1, with TRBD1 matching 8 bases. The CDR3 covers 14 residues. The junction had 2 bases not matched to a gene; V was cut back by 5 bases and J by 2 bases. Germline V gene data show CDR1 as SGHAT and CDR2 as FQNNGV. In nucleotides, the CDR3 is TGTGCCAGCAGCCGGACAGGGACCTACAATGAGCAGTTCTTC. Translating it yields CASSRTGTYNEQFF.

The gene calls are TRBV18 and TRBJ2-1; TRBD2 matches at 10 bases. CDR1 KGHSH and CDR2 LQKENI come from the germline V gene. V gave up 3 bases and J gave up 4 bases; unmatched junction bases: 9. This CDR3 has 17 residues. The CDR3 bases are TGTGCCAGCTCACCTACCCAGCGGGAGGGCCGATACAATGAGCAGTTCTTC. Residues: CASSPTQREGRYNEQFF.

The chain couples TRBV2 to TRBJ2-7; 14 bases match TRBD2. The CDR3 runs to 18 residues. The germline gives CDR1 SNHLY, CDR2 FYNNEI. With V trimmed by 6 bases and J by 2 bases, 12 bases remained unmatched. Here the CDR3 reads CASSTTSGRDNPPYEQYF. The DNA for the CDR3 is TGTGCCAGCAGCACGACTAGCGGGAGGGATAATCCTCCCTACGAGCAGTACTTC.

A single count supports this clone. The chain recombines TRBV4-2 with TRBJ1-1; possible D gene TRBD1, 6 bases. The CDR3 spans 15 residues. The ends were cut back, 0 bases at V and 0 bases at J, with 8 bases in the middle. Per germline, CDR1 LGHNA and CDR2 YNFKEQ. The CDR3: CASSQDNRVNTEAFF. DNA for the CDR3: TGTGCCAGCAGCCAAGATAACAGGGTGAACACTGAAGCTTTCTTT.

V gene TRBV7-9 combines with J gene TRBJ2-3; D is possibly TRBD1 (5 bases). CDR3 size: 15 residues. The germline CDR1 and CDR2 sequences are SEHNR and FQNEAQ (reference sequence). Trimming removed 4 bases at V and 4 bases at J, with 15 bases between. CDR3 nucleotide sequence: TGTGCCAGCAGCTCCCAAAGGTTAGGGGCAGATACGCAGTATTTT. Its protein product is CASSSQRLGADTQYF.

J is TRBJ2-5 and V is TRBV14; 7 bases align to TRBD1. Trimming cost V 3 bases and J 0 bases; bases outside gene matches: 4. This CDR3 spans 15 amino acids. Per the germline V gene, CDR1 is SGHDN and CDR2 is FVKESK. CDR3 in DNA: TGTGCCAGCAGCCAGGTGACAGGGCACCAAGAGACCCAGTACTTC. Translation: CASSQVTGHQETQYF.

This clone appeared once. The chain recombines TRBV11-1 with TRBJ2-5, with no clear D. Germline CDR1 reads SGHAT; CDR2 reads FQDESV (reference sequence). Trimming left V 1 base short and J 4 bases short, with 4 bases between. The length of the CDR3 is 12 residues. The CDR3 DNA sequence: TGTGCCAGCAGCTTAGTCGGAGAGACCCAGTACTTC. Amino acids: CASSLVGETQYF. Supplemented by reference TRBV11-1 and TRBJ2-5, the full variable domain reads EAEVAQSPRYKITEKSQAVAFWCDPISGHATLYWYRQILGQGPELLVQFQDESVVDDSQLPKDRFSAERLKGVDSTLKIQPAELGDSAMYLCASSLVGETQYFGPGTRLLVL.

This rearrangement joins TRBV28 to TRBJ2-1, with 7 bases that match TRBD2. The CDR3 loop spans 14 amino acids. Looked up from germline, CDR1 is MDHEN and CDR2 is SYDVKM. V lost 7 bases to trimming and J lost 2 bases; unmatched junction nucleotides: 5. This chain's CDR3 is CASKRAGTYNEQFF. CDR3 sequence (DNA): TGTGCCAGCAAAAGAGCGGGGACCTACAATGAGCAGTTCTTC.

This clone came up a few times. The J gene is TRBJ2-7, the V gene TRBV7-2; a weak D match, TRBD1 (6 bases). CDR3 length equals 14 residues. The germline V gene has CDR1 SGHTA and CDR2 FQGNSA. V was pared by 4 bases and J by 6 bases, with 16 bases between. CDR3 nucleotide sequence: TGTGCCAGCAGCTGGTATCTGACAGGTTTCGAGCAGTACTTC. Its protein is CASSWYLTGFEQYF.

The chain is built from TRBV28 and TRBJ1-6; 10 bases are a match to TRBD1. There are 15 residues in the CDR3. Trimming cost V 5 bases and J 10 bases; bases outside gene matches: 8. CDR1 MDHEN and CDR2 SYDVKM come from the germline V gene. The CDR3 is CASSPRTGGVSPLHF. CDR3 bases: TGTGCCAGCAGTCCTCGGACAGGGGGAGTATCACCCCTCCACTTT.

V usage is TRBV12-1 and J usage is TRBJ2-1; the table names TRBD2, a call not compared with the DNA. TRBV12-1 is a pseudogene locus. This CDR3 spans 16 amino acids. The CDR3 here is CASSFSPSGPYNEQFF. The CDR3 bases are TGTGCCAGCAGCTTTTCACCTAGCGGACCCTACAATGAGCAGTTCTTC.

The V and J genes are TRBV5-8 and TRBJ1-4; D is unclear. Germline loops: CDR1 SGHTS, CDR2 YDEGEE. Trimming shortened V by 4 bases and J by 5 bases, and 12 bases separated the two germline ends. The CDR3 covers 14 residues. CDR3 nucleotides: TGTGCCAGCAGCGATAGGAGAGGCAATGAAAAACTGTTTTTT. It is translated as CASSDRRGNEKLFF.

V and J are TRBV24-1 and TRBJ2-3; perhaps TRBD2 as D (5 bases). The germline V gene has CDR1 KGHDR and CDR2 SFDVKD. V lost 2 bases and J 3 bases, leaving 11 bases between the germline ends. The CDR3 loop spans 15 amino acids. In DNA, the CDR3 is TGTGCCACCAGTGATTACACGGGAACTACAGATACGCAGTATTTT. As protein: CATSDYTGTTDTQYF.